What follows are 29 T cell receptor beta chains derived from one specimen sequenced in a study of blood T cells in healthy people across ages. A sample-barcoded 5' primer and a J-beta primer mix were used in a second PCR of about 7 to 12 cycles. Each CDR3 protein is one row after TCRdb ran MiXCR on the 5' RACE reads. The sample consists of approximately 800,000 distinct CDR3 sequences, about 61% of them appearing once. Sequencing used blood. These receptor sequences come from a man aged 35-49 years in good health.

The chain joins TRBV5-1 to TRBJ2-5, with D tentatively TRBD1 or TRBD2 (5 bases each). This CDR3 contains 16 residues. CDR1 is SGHRS, CDR2 YFSETQ, per germline. Trimming shortened V by 4 bases and J by 1 base, and 17 bases separated the two germline ends. CDR3 nucleotides: TGCGCCAGCAGCATATCCCAGGGACGGGGCCAAGAGACCCAGTACTTC. Its translation is CASSISQGRGQETQYF. Looking up the rest from reference TRBV5-1 and TRBJ2-5 gives the full variable domain: KAGVTQTPRYLIKTRGQQVTLSCSPISGHRSVSWYQQTPGQGLQFLFEYFSETQRNKGNFPGRFSGRQFSNSRSEMNVSTLELGDSALYLCASSISQGRGQETQYFGPGTRLLVL.

The rearrangement links TRBV11-2 to TRBJ2-5, with D hard to call. The V gene lost 5 bases and the J gene lost 2 bases, with 15 bases spanning the gap. Germline V gene lookup returns CDR1 SGHAT and CDR2 FQNNGV. CDR3 length: 15 residues. The CDR3 spells CASSLSRGVQETQYF. The CDR3 DNA reads as TGTGCCAGCAGCCTCTCCCGTGGAGTACAAGAGACCCAGTACTTC.

The chain has TRBV10-3 and TRBJ2-7; D remains ambiguous. Germline V lookup: CDR1 ENHRY, CDR2 SYGVKD. The V end was cut by 4 bases, the J end by 3 bases, with 10 bases between. The CDR3 consists of 13 residues. This CDR3 is CAISGPDHYEQYF. CDR3 nucleotide sequence: TGTGCCATCAGTGGCCCGGACCACTACGAGCAGTACTTC.

The chain recombines TRBV27 with TRBJ2-3; D call uncertain. Trimming took 5 bases from V and 6 from J, leaving 15 bases between them. Germline CDR1 reads MNHEY; CDR2 reads SMNVEV (reference sequence). This CDR3 spans 14 amino acids. The CDR3 DNA is TGTGCCAGCAGTACCACGGGCCGGGTGGATACGCAGTATTTT. It translates to CASSTTGRVDTQYF.

This clonotype appeared a few times. CDR3 bases: TGTGCCAGCAGCCCCGTCGGTTCCACAGATACGCAGTATTTT. Protein sequence: CASSPVGSTDTQYF. V is TRBV7-2 and J is TRBJ2-3; D not resolved. Trimming shortened V by 5 bases and J by 2 bases, and 11 bases separated the two germline ends. This CDR3 has 14 residues. Germline-derived CDR1 and CDR2 are SGHTA and FQGNSA.

On this clonotype itself: This could be a read error, since a much larger clone is one nucleotide away. The CDR3 loop is CASSLGTSGSADTQYF. Here the CDR3 DNA reads TGTGCCAGCAGCCTAGGGACTAGCGGCAGCGCAGATACGCAGTATTTT. V is TRBV4-2 and J is TRBJ2-3, with 11 bases aligning to TRBD2. Germline assignment: CDR1 LGHNA and CDR2 YNFKEQ. CDR3 length: 16 residues. Losses at the gene ends were 4 bases for V and 4 bases for J; bases not matched to a gene: 7.

The chain is built from TRBV11-2 and TRBJ2-4; D is perhaps TRBD2 (5 bases). The end of the DNA is better explained by TRBJ2-7, so the J call may be wrong. Germline CDR1 is SGHAT and CDR2 is FQNNGV. The CDR3 is 14 residues long. DNA for the CDR3: TGTGCCAGCAGCTTTGCGAGGGCGGACTACGAGCAGTACTTC. Protein sequence: CASSFARADYEQYF.

This chain connects TRBV10-2 to TRBJ2-1; TRBD2 matches at 8 bases. Germline assignment: CDR1 WSHSY and CDR2 SAAADI. After removal of 7 bases from V and 4 bases from J, the junction contained 6 bases not matched to a gene. This CDR3 is 14 amino acids long. The CDR3 DNA reads TGCGCCAGCACTTTAGCGGGAATGTACAATGAGCAGTTCTTC. This translates into CASTLAGMYNEQFF.

V usage is TRBV20-1 and J usage is TRBJ2-1; maybe TRBD1 (7 bases). Looked up from germline, CDR1 is DFQATT and CDR2 is SNEGSKA (reference sequence). V was trimmed by 0 bases and J by 8 bases, leaving 20 bases between them. CDR3 size: 16 residues. The CDR3 reads CSARDWGRGDRDEQFF. The CDR3 DNA follows: TGCAGTGCTAGAGATTGGGGCAGGGGGGATCGTGATGAGCAGTTCTTC.

This clonotype has more than one count but fewer than ten. This chain links TRBV6-1 with TRBJ1-5, with 7 bases aligning to TRBD1. Losses at the gene ends were 6 bases for V and 0 bases for J; bases not matched to a gene: 8. This CDR3 has 16 amino acids. Germline V gene sequence: CDR1 MNHNS, CDR2 SASEGT. CDR3 bases: TGTGCCAGCAGAGATCAGGGGGGGAATAGCAATCAGCCCCAGCATTTT. This sequence encodes CASRDQGGNSNQPQHF.

The rearrangement links TRBV20-1 to TRBJ2-7, with 7 positions matching TRBD2. The CDR3 totals 17 residues. Per the germline V gene, CDR1 is DFQATT and CDR2 is SNEGSKA (reference sequence). After removal of 0 bases from V and 2 bases from J, the junction contained 13 bases not matched to a gene. CDR3 loop: CSARDVRGSEFPYEQYF. CDR3 nucleotide sequence: TGCAGTGCTAGAGATGTGCGGGGGTCGGAGTTTCCCTACGAGCAGTACTTC.

The rearrangement joins TRBV4-1 to TRBJ2-1, with D possibly matching TRBD2 (5 bases). The CDR3 contains 15 residues. Per the germline V gene, CDR1 is MGHRA and CDR2 is YSYEKL. V was trimmed by 4 bases and J by 5 bases, leaving 15 bases between them. The CDR3 reads CASSPGPEVNNEQFF. The CDR3 DNA reads TGCGCCAGCAGCCCCGGGCCGGAGGTCAACAATGAGCAGTTCTTC.

The V and J genes are TRBV28 and TRBJ1-1; D unclear. The CDR3 totals 17 residues. From germline, CDR1 is MDHEN and CDR2 SYDVKM. V was shortened by 7 bases and J by 11 bases, with 32 bases between the two germline ends. The CDR3 coding sequence is TGTGCCAGCAAACCAACCTTACAAGCACGGCCGATCGACCCGGCTTTCTTT. Its translation: CASKPTLQARPIDPAFF.

The rearrangement links TRBV11-2 to TRBJ2-7; 8 bases are shared with TRBD2. Germline V CDR1 and CDR2: SGHAT, FQNNGV. V was pared by 4 bases and J by 4 bases, with 12 bases of the junction left unmatched. The CDR3 has 16 residues. CDR3 sequence reads: CASSSSNGRARYEQYF. CDR3 nucleotides: TGTGCCAGCAGCTCTAGTAACGGGAGGGCCCGTTACGAGCAGTACTTC.

V is TRBV11-2 and J is TRBJ1-1; no firm D call. V was clipped by 5 bases and J by 4 bases, with 14 bases between them. Germline CDR1 SGHAT, CDR2 FQNNGV. The CDR3 spans 14 residues. The CDR3 loop is CASSVNRAATEAFF. In DNA, the CDR3 is TGTGCCAGCAGCGTCAATAGGGCGGCCACTGAAGCTTTCTTT.

This clonotype was picked up a small number of times. The V call is TRBV2, the J call TRBJ2-5; TRBD2 is a possible D gene (6 bases). Matching the DNA end better, TRBJ2-7 makes the J call doubtful. CDR3 length: 14 amino acids. Germline assignment: CDR1 SNHLY and CDR2 FYNNEI. Here the CDR3 reads CASSLDRGGREQYF. DNA of the CDR3: TGTGCCAGCAGTTTAGACAGAGGAGGGCGCGAGCAGTACTTC.

This clonotype has just a few counts. The rearrangement joins TRBV7-9 to TRBJ2-3; D call uncertain. V was shortened by 7 bases and J by 4 bases, with 9 bases between the two germline ends. There are 12 residues in the CDR3. Germline V gene data show CDR1 as SEHNR and CDR2 as FQNEAQ (reference sequence). The CDR3: CASNPSPDTQYF. The CDR3, as DNA: TGTGCCAGCAATCCGTCCCCAGATACGCAGTATTTT.

A remark on this clonotype: Its ends do not fully match the called genes, so a read error is possible. The chain has TRBV11-1 and TRBJ2-6; D is unresolved. The germline gives CDR1 SGHAT, CDR2 FQDESV (reference sequence). The CDR3 consists of 13 residues. The CDR3 here is CVSSVSGANVLTF. The CDR3 DNA follows: TGTGTCAGCAGCGTCTCTGGGGCCAACGTCCTGACTTTC.

The V call is TRBV9, the J call TRBJ2-2, with D possibly TRBD2 on 5 matching bases. This CDR3 is built from 15 residues. Trimming stripped 4 bases from V and 3 bases from J, with 13 bases between. Germline CDR1 reads SGDLS; CDR2 reads YYNGEE. This CDR3 is CASSLRAEDTGELFF. The CDR3, as DNA: TGTGCCAGCAGCTTACGAGCGGAGGACACCGGGGAGCTGTTTTTT.

V and J are TRBV9 and TRBJ2-5; 7 bases fit TRBD2. Germline values: CDR1 SGDLS, CDR2 YYNGEE. The CDR3 loop spans 15 amino acids. The trim removed 6 bases at V and 4 bases at J, leaving 12 bases unmatched. The CDR3: CASTEESTGGETQYF. The CDR3 DNA is TGTGCCAGCACCGAGGAGAGTACGGGGGGAGAGACCCAGTACTTC.

V usage is TRBV10-3 and J usage is TRBJ1-1; D not certain. V was cut by 5 bases and J by 0 bases, with 7 bases left in between. The CDR3 length is 13 residues. Per the germline V gene, CDR1 is ENHRY and CDR2 is SYGVKD. The CDR3 protein is CAISKGMNTEAFF. The CDR3 coding sequence is TGTGCCATCAGTAAGGGAATGAACACTGAAGCTTTCTTT.

This clonotype occurred many times. The rearrangement links TRBV7-9 to TRBJ1-2; 8 nucleotides line up with TRBD1. Germline CDR1 and CDR2: SEHNR and FQNEAQ (reference sequence). Germline trimming cut 5 bases from V and 4 bases from J; bases unmatched to any gene: 6. The CDR3 totals 14 residues. DNA for the CDR3: TGTGCCAGCAGCCGCGGACAGGGAATCTATGGCTACACCTTC. As protein: CASSRGQGIYGYTF.

The V call is TRBV7-2, the J call TRBJ2-1; 12 nucleotides line up with TRBD2. The germline gives CDR1 SGHTA, CDR2 FQGNSA. The trim removed 7 bases at V and 10 bases at J, leaving 5 bases unmatched. This CDR3 spans 13 amino acids. Written as DNA, the CDR3 is TGTGCCAGCACCAGGACTAGCGGGATGGAGCAGTTCTTC. It translates to CASTRTSGMEQFF.

The chain employs TRBV27 and TRBJ2-1, with D possibly being TRBD2 (6 bases). V lost 7 bases to trimming and J lost 5 bases, with 12 bases between them. Germline V gives CDR1 MNHEY, CDR2 SMNVEV (reference sequence). The CDR3 covers 13 residues. The CDR3 DNA is TGTGCCAGCACTCTCCGACTAGACAATGAGCAGTTCTTC. Translated: CASTLRLDNEQFF.

This chain links TRBV29-1 with TRBJ1-1; D not resolved. The CDR3 spans 11 residues. V was cut by 7 bases and J by 1 base, with 7 bases left in between. Germline loops: CDR1 SQVTM, CDR2 ANQGSEA. The DNA of the CDR3 is TGCAGCGGTACAGAGAACACTGAAGCTTTCTTT. This sequence encodes CSGTENTEAFF.

This chain connects TRBV6-5 to TRBJ2-1; D is possibly TRBD2 (6 bases). CDR1 is MNHEY, CDR2 SVGAGI, per germline. The CDR3 covers 15 residues. V was pared by 6 bases and J by 0 bases, with 12 bases between. The CDR3, as DNA: TGTGCCAGCAGGCCCCGGGGGAGCTCCTACAATGAGCAGTTCTTC. Its translation is CASRPRGSSYNEQFF.

In this sample, this clonotype turned up a few times. This chain joins TRBV5-1 and TRBJ2-2, with D tentatively TRBD1 (6 bases). Germline V gene data show CDR1 as SGHRS and CDR2 as YFSETQ. This CDR3 is 14 amino acids long. Trimming pared 8 bases from V and 4 bases from J, leaving 15 bases between. In nucleotides, the CDR3 is TGCGCCAGTGGACAGTCCAGGGGCACCGGGGAGCTGTTTTTT. Its translation is CASGQSRGTGELFF.

V usage is TRBV6-1 and J usage is TRBJ2-4; 12 bases are shared with TRBD1. With 4 bases clipped from V and 2 bases from J, the junction kept 3 bases outside the gene matches. Germline-derived CDR1 and CDR2 are MNHNS and SASEGT. The CDR3 extends over 16 amino acids. CDR3 in amino acids: CASSGGQGATKNIQYF. The CDR3 DNA is TGTGCCAGCAGTGGGGGACAGGGGGCGACCAAAAACATTCAGTACTTC.

As for this clonotype: A much larger clone sits a single nucleotide away, making a read error possible. The gene calls are TRBV29-1 and TRBJ2-7; no reliable D call. Trimming removed 6 bases from V and 7 bases from J, with 13 bases in between. CDR1 is SQVTM and CDR2 is ANQGSEA in the germline V gene. This CDR3 spans 11 amino acids. CDR3 sequence (DNA): TGCAGCGTAATTACACATCAAGAGCAGTACTTC. Its translation is CSVITHQEQYF.